A selection of T cell receptor beta chains follows, all from one sample in a study of cytomegalovirus exposure and HLA in healthy donors. Clones were sequenced by immunoSEQ multiplex PCR, and TCRdb holds only the in-frame ones, with some missing. The sample yields 260,000 or so clones, around nine tenths seen once. The sequenced material came from PBMCs. These receptors all stem from a man aged 18 to 35 in good health and CMV-seronegative. The CDR3 runs from the conserved cysteine through the conserved F or W. The D gene is left open where the match is weak. Clone size appears in some rows only: once, few, many, or a class for an expanded clone.

j_call d_call clone_size v_call cdr3_nt cdr3_aa
TRBJ2-7 TRBD2 - TRBV28 TGTGCCTCCGGGGGACTAGCGGGCTCTTACGAGCAGTACTTC CASGGLAGSYEQYF
TRBJ2-3 TRBD1 - TRBV9 TGTGCCAGCAGCGTAGGGACAGGGGTCACAGATACGCAGTATTTT CASSVGTGVTDTQYF
TRBJ2-7 - - TRBV7-3 TGTGCCAGCAGCTTAAATCCTACGGTCTCCTACGAGCAGTACTTC CASSLNPTVSYEQYF
TRBJ1-5 - few TRBV10-3 TGTGCCATCAGTGAGATAACAGGGAGCAATCAGCCCCAGCATTTT CAISEITGSNQPQHF
TRBJ1-5 - - TRBV7-2 TGTGCCAGCAGCTTAGTGGGTACGGGGAATCAGCCCCAGCATTTT CASSLVGTGNQPQHF
TRBJ1-2 TRBD1 - TRBV7-9 TGTGCCAGCAGCTTAGCCCATTGGACAGGGGCCAACTATGGCTACACCTTC CASSLAHWTGANYGYTF
TRBJ2-5 - - TRBV29-1 TGCAGCGTTATAGCGCCAGAGGCGGAGACCCAGTACTTC CSVIAPEAETQYF
TRBJ2-2 TRBD2 once TRBV18 TGTGCCAGCTCACCAGGCTCAATACTAGCGGGATATATAAACACCGGGGAGCTGTTTTTT CASSPGSILAGYINTGELFF
TRBJ2-5 - - TRBV9 TGTGCCAGCAGCGCCCCCGCACAGGGTGGGAAGACCCAGTACTTC CASSAPAQGGKTQYF
TRBJ2-5 TRBD2 - TRBV7-2 TGTGCCAGCAGCTTCACTAGCGGGGGGACAGAGACCCAGTACTTC CASSFTSGGTETQYF
TRBJ2-1 - - TRBV7-6 TGTGCCAGCAGCTTAGAATCCAGGCAGTCCAATGAGCAGTTCTTC CASSLESRQSNEQFF
TRBJ2-7 - once TRBV4-3 TGCGCCAGCAGCCAGACCTCGGGTCAATCCTACGAGCAGTACTTC CASSQTSGQSYEQYF
TRBJ2-7 - few TRBV30 TGTGCCTGGAGTGTACTCCCGAGGAGCTCCTACGAGCAGTACTTC CAWSVLPRSSYEQYF
TRBJ1-1 - few TRBV4-1 TGCGCCAGCAGCCAAGCCGGACTGATCTCCAAGAACACTGAAGCTTTCTTT CASSQAGLISKNTEAFF
TRBJ1-6 TRBD1 - TRBV7-9 TGTGCCAGCAGCTTCGGGGCAGGGGGGAATTCACCCCTCCACTTT CASSFGAGGNSPLHF
TRBJ2-2 - - TRBV10-3 TGTGCCATCAGCTCGGGGATCACCGGGGAGCTGTTTTTT CAISSGITGELFF
TRBJ1-4 TRBD1 - TRBV27 TGTGCCAGCAGTTTATTGACAGGGGGGGGTGGACTGTTTTTT CASSLLTGGGGLFF
TRBJ2-1 TRBD1 - TRBV27 TGTGCCAGCAGACCGGGACAGGGCCCTTACAATGAGCAGTTCTTC CASRPGQGPYNEQFF
TRBJ2-7 - - TRBV2 TGTGCCAGCAGTGAGGAGGGGGACTACCCCTACGAGCAGTACTTC CASSEEGDYPYEQYF
TRBJ1-6 - - TRBV5-1 TGCGCCAGCAGCTTGGATGCCAACCTTAGATCACCCCTCCACTTT CASSLDANLRSPLHF
TRBJ2-2 TRBD2 - TRBV11-2 TGTGCCAGCGCACTAGCGGGAGGGCCAAACACCGGGGAGCTGTTTTTT CASALAGGPNTGELFF
TRBJ2-7 - - TRBV5-1 TGCGCCAGCAGCTTCTATACTGGTAACGAGCAGTACTTC CASSFYTGNEQYF